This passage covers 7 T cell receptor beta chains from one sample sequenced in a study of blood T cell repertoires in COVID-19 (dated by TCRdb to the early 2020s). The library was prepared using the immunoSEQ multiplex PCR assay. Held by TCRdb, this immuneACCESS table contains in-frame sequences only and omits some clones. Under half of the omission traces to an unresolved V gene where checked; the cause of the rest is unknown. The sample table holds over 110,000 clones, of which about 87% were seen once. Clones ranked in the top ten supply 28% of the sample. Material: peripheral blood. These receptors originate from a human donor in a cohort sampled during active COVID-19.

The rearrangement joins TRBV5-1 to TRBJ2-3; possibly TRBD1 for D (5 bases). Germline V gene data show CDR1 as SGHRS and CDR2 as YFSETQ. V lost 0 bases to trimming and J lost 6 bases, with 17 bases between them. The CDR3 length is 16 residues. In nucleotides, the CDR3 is TGCGCCAGCAGCTTGGGTATAGGGGTAACTGCGGATACGCAGTATTTT. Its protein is CASSLGIGVTADTQYF.

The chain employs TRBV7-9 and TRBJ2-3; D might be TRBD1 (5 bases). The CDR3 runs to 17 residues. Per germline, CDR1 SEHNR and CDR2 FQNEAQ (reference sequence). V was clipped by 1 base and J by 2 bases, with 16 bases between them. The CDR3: CASSLGVGRVDTDTQYF. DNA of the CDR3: TGTGCCAGCAGCTTAGGGGTGGGCAGGGTAGACACAGATACGCAGTATTTT.

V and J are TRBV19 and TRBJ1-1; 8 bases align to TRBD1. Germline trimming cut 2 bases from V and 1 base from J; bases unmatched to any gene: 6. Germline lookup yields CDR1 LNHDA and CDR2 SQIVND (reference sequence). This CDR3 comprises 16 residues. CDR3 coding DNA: TGTGCCAGTAGTATATCAGGGGGCGCATGGAACACTGAAGCTTTCTTT. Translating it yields CASSISGGAWNTEAFF.

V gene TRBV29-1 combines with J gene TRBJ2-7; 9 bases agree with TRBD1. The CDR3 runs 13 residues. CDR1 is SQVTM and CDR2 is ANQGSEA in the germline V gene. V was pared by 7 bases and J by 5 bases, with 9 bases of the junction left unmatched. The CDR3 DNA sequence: TGCAGCGCATACGGGACAGGGAACGACGAGCAGTACTTC. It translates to CSAYGTGNDEQYF.

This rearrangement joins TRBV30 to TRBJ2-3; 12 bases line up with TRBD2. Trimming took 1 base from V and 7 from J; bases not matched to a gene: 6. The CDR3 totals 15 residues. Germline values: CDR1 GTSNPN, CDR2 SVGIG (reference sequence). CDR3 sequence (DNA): TGTGCCTGGAGTGCAGGACTAGCGGGGATCCATACGCAGTATTTT. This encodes CAWSAGLAGIHTQYF.

The CDR3 is CASSADSFGETQYF. CDR3 in DNA: TGTGCCAGCAGCGCAGACAGTTTTGGAGAGACCCAGTACTTC. The rearrangement uses TRBV7-9 and TRBJ2-5, with a possible D match to TRBD1 (5 bases). V lost 5 bases to trimming and J lost 4 bases, with 14 bases between them. The CDR3 extends over 14 amino acids. Germline CDR1 and CDR2: SEHNR and FQNEAQ (reference sequence).

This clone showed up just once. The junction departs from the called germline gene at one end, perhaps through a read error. The CDR3 DNA reads TGCGCCAGCAGCCAGACAGGGGGCAATAACTATGGCCACACCTTC. Protein: CASSQTGGNNYGHTF. The V call is TRBV4-1, the J call TRBJ1-2; 10 nucleotides line up with TRBD1. Germline values: CDR1 MGHRA, CDR2 YSYEKL. The CDR3 length is 15 residues.